This T cell receptor beta chain was observed in a study of T cell repertoires in cytomegalovirus infection. About the research overall: It was recently identified HLA-C-restricted and well-studied HLA-B-restricted CMV epitopes that the study used. From public TCR beta signatures came an indication of both CMV infection and matching HLA type.

Study-wide findings and caveats: Across the ex vivo response, the dominant clonotypes were HLA-C-restricted CMV-specific TCR beta clonotypes. Carriers of CMV plus the relevant HLA were identified by cumulative public TCR beta family frequency.

TCRdb reprocessed the reads with MiXCR, giving one entry per CDR3 protein. The data hold hundreds of thousands of distinct CDR3 sequences, with roughly 46% observed a single time. This CDR3 region has 14 residues. CDR1 ENHRY and CDR2 SYGVKD come from the germline V gene. Trimming pared 5 bases from V and 2 bases from J, leaving 13 bases between. Details on this clonotype: Its antigen is still unknown.

The V call is TRBV10-3, the J call TRBJ2-7, with no clear D. The material was cultured PBMCs, obtained from culture after CMV antigen stimulation. The TCR originated in a human donor in good health (CMV status not recorded). Some clones in this sample may be carry-over from other donors' samples. The CDR3 nucleotides are TGTGCCATCAGTCATCCCCCGGCCACCTACGAGCAGTACTTC. This translates into CAISHPPATYEQYF.